The 8 T cell receptor beta chains given below trace back to one sample, sequenced in a study of cytomegalovirus exposure and HLA in healthy donors. The method was immunoSEQ multiplex PCR; TCRdb's version includes in-frame clones alone and lacks a portion of them. Of 100,000 to 150,000 clones listed, about 91% are singletons. The sample comprised PBMCs. These receptors were collected from a woman aged 18-29 years in good health and CMV-seronegative.

V is TRBV7-9 and J is TRBJ2-1; D unresolved. V lost 5 bases, J lost 10 bases, and 12 bases lay in between. The CDR3 contains 12 residues. Germline values: CDR1 SEHNR, CDR2 FQNEAQ (reference sequence). CDR3 DNA sequence: TGTGCCAGCAGCCCAGAAATTGGCGAGCAGTTCTTC. It specifies CASSPEIGEQFF.

This clone was detected many times. The chain recombines TRBV7-3 with TRBJ2-3; TRBD2 is a possible D gene (6 bases). Trimming shortened V by 3 bases and J by 5 bases, and 12 bases separated the two germline ends. The V gene's germline CDR1 is SGHTA and CDR2 FQGTGA. This CDR3 comprises 14 residues. The CDR3: CASSFTGTGDTQYF. Here the CDR3 DNA reads TGTGCCAGCAGCTTTACCGGGACTGGAGATACGCAGTATTTT. Combining the CDR3 with reference TRBV7-3 and TRBJ2-3 gives the whole variable domain GAGVSQTPSNKVTEKGKYVELRCDPISGHTALYWYRQSLGQGPEFLIYFQGTGAADDSGLPNDRFFAVRPEGSVSTLKIQRTERGDSAVYLCASSFTGTGDTQYFGPGTRLTVL.

The chain has TRBV18 and TRBJ1-1, with D maybe TRBD1 (5 bases). V was clipped by 0 bases and J by 3 bases, with 8 bases between them. CDR1 KGHSH and CDR2 LQKENI come from the germline V gene. The CDR3 is 14 amino acids. CDR3 in DNA: TGTGCCAGCTCACCACCGGCGGGGGACACTGAAGCTTTCTTT. The encoded protein is CASSPPAGDTEAFF.

For the CDR3, the DNA is TGTGCCATCAGTGATAGACTAGCGGGGGGGCGTACGCAGTATTTT. It yields the protein CAISDRLAGGRTQYF. This rearrangement joins TRBV10-3 to TRBJ2-3; 14 bases are shared with TRBD2. V lost 3 bases, J lost 8 bases, and 4 bases stayed unmatched. Germline CDR1 and CDR2: ENHRY and SYGVKD. The CDR3 consists of 15 residues.

The rearrangement uses TRBV9 and TRBJ1-1; D is possibly TRBD1 (5 bases). Trimming shortened V by 1 base and J by 0 bases, and 7 bases separated the two germline ends. Germline values: CDR1 SGDLS, CDR2 YYNGEE. The CDR3 runs to 14 residues. CDR3 coding DNA: TGTGCCAGCAGCGTAACAGGCCTGAACACTGAAGCTTTCTTT. It yields the protein CASSVTGLNTEAFF.

The rearrangement uses TRBV11-3 and TRBJ1-2; maybe TRBD1 (6 bases). Trimming took off 5 bases at V and 5 bases at J, with 9 bases between the two ends. This CDR3 has 12 amino acids. Looked up from germline, CDR1 is SGHNT and CDR2 is YENEEA. In DNA form, the CDR3 reads TGTGCCAGCAGCCTGGGGGCGTATGGCTACACCTTC. Its translation is CASSLGAYGYTF.

This chain links TRBV7-2 with TRBJ1-4, with a weak D call TRBD1 (5 bases). The CDR3 length is 14 residues. Germline V lookup: CDR1 SGHTA, CDR2 FQGNSA. The ends were cut back, 0 bases at V and 8 bases at J, with 10 bases in the middle. The chain's CDR3 is CASSLAGGWEKLFF. The CDR3 DNA is TGTGCCAGCAGCTTAGCGGGGGGTTGGGAAAAACTGTTTTTT.

This chain links TRBV5-1 with TRBJ2-5; TRBD2 matches at 10 bases. Germline V gene lookup returns CDR1 SGHRS and CDR2 YFSETQ. The CDR3 contains 17 residues. The V and J ends lost 4 bases and 2 bases, in that order; junction bases with no gene match: 11. CDR3 nucleotide sequence: TGCGCCAGCAGCAGCCTGAGCGGGGGGGCCGGGCAAGAGACCCAGTACTTC. Encoded protein: CASSSLSGGAGQETQYF.